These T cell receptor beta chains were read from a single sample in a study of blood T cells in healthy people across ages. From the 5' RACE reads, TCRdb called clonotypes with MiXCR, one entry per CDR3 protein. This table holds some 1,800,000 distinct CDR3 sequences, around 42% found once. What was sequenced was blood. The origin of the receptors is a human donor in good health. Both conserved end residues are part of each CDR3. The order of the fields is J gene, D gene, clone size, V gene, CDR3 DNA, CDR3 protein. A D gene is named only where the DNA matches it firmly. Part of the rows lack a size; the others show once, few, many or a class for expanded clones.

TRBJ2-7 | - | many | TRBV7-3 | TGTGCCAGCAGCCAAGGGTTATCTCCTTCCTACGAGCAGTACTTC | CASSQGLSPSYEQYF
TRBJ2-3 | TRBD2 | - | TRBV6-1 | TGTGCCAGCAGTGTCTTAGCGGGGGGGCCAGAAGTTGCAACAGATACGCAGTATTTT | CASSVLAGGPEVATDTQYF
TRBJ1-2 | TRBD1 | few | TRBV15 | TGTGCCACCAGCCCTAGACAGGGGATTGAGGGCTACACCTTC | CATSPRQGIEGYTF
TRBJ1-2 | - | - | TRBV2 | TGTGCCAGCAGTGAAGCGCAGGTGCCTCCGGGCTACACCTTC | CASSEAQVPPGYTF
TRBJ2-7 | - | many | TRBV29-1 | TGCAGCGTTGAAGGAGGGGCCTACGAGCAGTACTTC | CSVEGGAYEQYF
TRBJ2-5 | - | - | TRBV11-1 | TGTGCCAGCAGCTTAAGTGGTTCGCCTGCGTACTTC | CASSLSGSPAYF
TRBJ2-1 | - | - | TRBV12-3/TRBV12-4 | TGTGCCAGCAGTCGCAGGGGATTAGGGAATGAGCAGTTCTTC | CASSRRGLGNEQFF
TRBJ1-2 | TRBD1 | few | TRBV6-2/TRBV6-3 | TGTGCCAGCAGGGCGACAGGGGCCGCTTTTTTCAGCTACACCTTC | CASRATGAAFFSYTF
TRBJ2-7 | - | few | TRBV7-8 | TGTGCCAGCAGCTTAATTGTCTTCGATCAAAGCTCCTACGAGCAGTACTTC | CASSLIVFDQSSYEQYF
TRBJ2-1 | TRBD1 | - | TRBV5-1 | TGCGCCAGCAGCTCACAGGGGACCAATGAGCAGTTCTTC | CASSSQGTNEQFF
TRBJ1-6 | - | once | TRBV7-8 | TGTGCCAGCACCCTGATGTCGGGCTCACCCCTCCACTTT | CASTLMSGSPLHF
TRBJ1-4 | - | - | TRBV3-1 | TGCGCCAGCAGCCAGGTCAAGGGTGAAAAACTGTTTTTT | CASSQVKGEKLFF
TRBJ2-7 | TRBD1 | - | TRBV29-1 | TGCAGCGTGACGAGGGACAGGCGCTACGAGCAGTACTTC | CSVTRDRRYEQYF
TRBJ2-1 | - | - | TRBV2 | TGTGCCAGCAGTGGGGGGCTCTTACGCTCCTACAATGAGCAGTTCTTC | CASSGGLLRSYNEQFF
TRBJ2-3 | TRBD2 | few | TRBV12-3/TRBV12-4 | TGTGCCAGCAGTCCCCTTCTAGCGGGGTCCACAGATACGCAGTATTTT | CASSPLLAGSTDTQYF
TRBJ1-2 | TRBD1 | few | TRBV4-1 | TGCGCCAGCAGCCAAGGACAGGGGGCGCAAAATGGCTACACCTTC | CASSQGQGAQNGYTF
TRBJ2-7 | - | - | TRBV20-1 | TGCAGTGCTCCAAGAAGGCCAGGGGCGGGCGAGCAGTACTTC | CSAPRRPGAGEQYF
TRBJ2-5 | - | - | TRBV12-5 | TGTGCTAGTGGAGTAAGTTTGGAGACCCAGTACTTC | CASGVSLETQYF
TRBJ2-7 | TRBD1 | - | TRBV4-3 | TGCGCCAGCAGCCATGGACAGGGGGCTCCGGGCGAGCAGTACTTC | CASSHGQGAPGEQYF
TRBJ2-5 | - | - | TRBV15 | TGTGCCACCAGCAGGACAGAACCTCAAGAGACCCAGTACTTC | CATSRTEPQETQYF
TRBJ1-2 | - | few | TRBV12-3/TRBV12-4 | TGTGCCAGCAGTTTAGGATGGGTGTATGACTATGGCTACACCTTC | CASSLGWVYDYGYTF
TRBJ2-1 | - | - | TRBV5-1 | TGCGCCAGCAGCTTGCACGTGGGCGGAGGGGCCTACAATGAGCAGTTCTTC | CASSLHVGGGAYNEQFF
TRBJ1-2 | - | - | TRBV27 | TGTGCCAGCAGTTTACAGGCCACGAGTCGGTATGGCTACACCTTC | CASSLQATSRYGYTF
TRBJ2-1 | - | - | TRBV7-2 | TGTGCCAGCAGCTTCGTCGCGGGGTCCTATGAGCAGTTCTTC | CASSFVAGSYEQFF
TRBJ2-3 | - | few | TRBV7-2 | TGTGCCAGCAGCTTAGAGTCAGGGACAGATACGCAGTATTTT | CASSLESGTDTQYF
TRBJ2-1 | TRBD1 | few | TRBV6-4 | TGTGTCAGCAGTGACACAGGGGGCGCCTACAATAAGCAGTTCTTC | CVSSDTGGAYNKQFF
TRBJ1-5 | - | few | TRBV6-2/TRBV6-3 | TGTGCCAGCAGCCCCTACCTCTATCAGCCCCAGCATTTT | CASSPYLYQPQHF
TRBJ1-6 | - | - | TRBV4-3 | TGCGCCAGCAGCCTCTCAGGGGCTAAGAATTCACCCCTCCACTTT | CASSLSGAKNSPLHF
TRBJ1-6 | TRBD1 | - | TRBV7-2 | TGTGTCAGCAGCCCCCTCGGACAGGGAGGTTCACCCCTCCACTTT | CVSSPLGQGGSPLHF
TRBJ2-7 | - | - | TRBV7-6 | TGTGCCAGCAGCTTAGCCGACAGTTCGCCCTACGAGCAGTACTTC | CASSLADSSPYEQYF
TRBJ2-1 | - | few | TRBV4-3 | TGCGCCAGCAGCGCCTGGGGGGAGTCCTACAATGAGCAGTTCTTC | CASSAWGESYNEQFF
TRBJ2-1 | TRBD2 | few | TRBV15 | TGTGCCACCAGCAGAGGAACGGGCGGGGGGGCAGACGAGCAGTTCTTC | CATSRGTGGGADEQFF